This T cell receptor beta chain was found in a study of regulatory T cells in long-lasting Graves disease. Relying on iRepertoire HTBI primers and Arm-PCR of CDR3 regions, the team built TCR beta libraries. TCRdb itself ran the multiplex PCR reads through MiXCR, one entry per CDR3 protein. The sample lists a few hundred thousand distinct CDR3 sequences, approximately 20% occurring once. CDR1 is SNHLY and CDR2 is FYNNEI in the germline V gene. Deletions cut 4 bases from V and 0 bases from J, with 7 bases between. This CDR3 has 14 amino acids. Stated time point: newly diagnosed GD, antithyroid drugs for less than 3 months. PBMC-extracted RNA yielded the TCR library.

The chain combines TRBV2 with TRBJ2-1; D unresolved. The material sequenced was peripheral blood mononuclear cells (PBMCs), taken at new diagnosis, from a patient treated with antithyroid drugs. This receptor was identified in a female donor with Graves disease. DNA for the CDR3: TGTGCCAGCAGTGCTTGGAACTCCTACAATGAGCAGTTCTTC. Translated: CASSAWNSYNEQFF.